This section outlines one T cell receptor beta chain sequence together with its context. The source of the sample is a study of OX40 agonist ivuxolimab in advanced cancers. Some clones are missing from TCRdb's copy, which holds only in-frame ones; the method was immunoSEQ multiplex PCR. The sample lists about 62,000 clones; about 82% were seen once. Autoimmune disease history or systemic immunosuppression led to patient exclusion. This CDR3 has 14 residues. CDR1 and CDR2 from the germline V gene are SNHLY and FYNNEI. This clonotype was sampled from an adult with an advanced solid tumor such as melanoma, head and neck, liver or kidney cancer. V and J are TRBV2 and TRBJ2-5, with D possibly TRBD1 on 5 matching bases. The end of the DNA fits TRBJ2-7 better, so the J call may be wrong. Sequenced here: CD4+ or CD8+ T cells sorted from blood, sampled in a trial of the OX40 agonist ivuxolimab. CDR3: CASKKTETSYEQYF. CDR3 bases: TGTGCCAGCAAGAAGACAGAAACCTCTTACGAGCAGTACTTC.